The 11 T cell receptor beta chains listed next were all sequenced from one sample in a study of regulatory T cells in long-lasting Graves disease. CDR3 regions were amplified by Arm-PCR using iRepertoire HTBI primers to build TCR beta libraries. MiXCR, applied by TCRdb to the multiplex PCR reads, yields one record per CDR3 protein. The repertoire consists of 430,000 or so distinct CDR3 sequences, with 20% to 25% occurring once and the leading ten covering 14%. Time point reported: persistent/refractory GD, antithyroid drugs over 5 years with positive TRAb. The TCR library used RNA extracted from PBMCs. The sequences come from peripheral blood mononuclear cells (PBMCs), collected when the disease was refractory, from a patient treated with antithyroid drugs. The receptor source for this set is a female donor with Graves disease.

This clonotype occurred many times. The chain carries TRBV20-1 and TRBJ2-7; possibly TRBD1 for D (5 bases). CDR3 length: 14 residues. CDR1 and CDR2 from the germline V gene are DFQATT and SNEGSKA (reference sequence). Trimming stripped 5 bases from V and 1 base from J, with 15 bases between. CDR3 protein: CSASSLKGSYEQYF. The DNA of the CDR3 is TGCAGTGCTTCGTCACTGAAGGGGTCCTACGAGCAGTACTTC.

The chain carries TRBV5-1 and TRBJ2-7, with D possibly TRBD1 on 6 matching bases. CDR1 SGHRS and CDR2 YFSETQ come from the germline V gene. There are 17 residues in the CDR3. Trimming left V 0 bases short and J 3 bases short, with 19 bases between. The CDR3 region has the DNA TGCGCCAGCAGCTTGGCAACATCTCGACAGGACGGCTACGAGCAGTACTTC. Translated, it gives CASSLATSRQDGYEQYF.

The rearrangement uses TRBV6-1 and TRBJ2-4; maybe TRBD2 (5 bases). Germline-derived CDR1 and CDR2 are MNHNS and SASEGT. The V end was cut by 4 bases, the J end by 2 bases, with 9 bases between. The CDR3 length is 14 residues. In DNA, the CDR3 is TGTGCCAGCAGTGTAGCGCCCTCCAAAAACATTCAGTACTTC. Protein product: CASSVAPSKNIQYF.

This clonotype showed up many times. The chain couples TRBV7-2 to TRBJ2-2; weak D call: TRBD1 (6 bases). Trimming stripped 7 bases from V and 0 bases from J, with 9 bases between. Germline CDR1 SGHTA, CDR2 FQGNSA. This CDR3 is built from 14 residues. CDR3 DNA: TGTGCCAGCACTGGGGGCCCGAACACCGGGGAGCTGTTTTTT. Translation: CASTGGPNTGELFF.

This clonotype was observed at least ten times. V is TRBV7-8 and J is TRBJ1-4; the D gene is possibly TRBD1 (6 bases). Trimming removed 1 base from V and 8 bases from J, with 11 bases in between. The CDR3 is 14 residues long. CDR1 SGHVS and CDR2 FQNEAQ come from the germline V gene. CDR3 in DNA: TGTGCCAGCAGCTTAGAGTCCGGGGGCGAAAAACTGTTTTTT. Protein: CASSLESGGEKLFF.

At least ten counts were recorded for this clonotype. The chain is built from TRBV28 and TRBJ2-7, with TRBD1 as a possible D gene (6 bases). Trimming took 6 bases from V and 3 from J, leaving 18 bases between them. This CDR3 contains 15 residues. The V gene's germline CDR1 is MDHEN and CDR2 SYDVKM. The CDR3 sequence: CASSSYTGMYYEQYF. The CDR3 region has the DNA TGTGCCAGCAGCTCCTACACAGGGATGTACTACGAGCAGTACTTC.

The J gene is TRBJ1-5, the V gene TRBV4-1, with D perhaps matching TRBD1 (5 bases). CDR1 is MGHRA and CDR2 is YSYEKL in the germline V gene. Between the trimmed V and J ends, which lost 6 bases and 3 bases, there was a span of 15 bases. This CDR3 spans 15 amino acids. CDR3: CASSPPGWDNQPQHF. In DNA form, the CDR3 reads TGCGCCAGCAGTCCTCCAGGGTGGGACAATCAGCCCCAGCATTTT.

CDR3 nucleotide sequence: TGCAGTGCTAGATTCCGGCAAGAGACCCAGTACTTC. Its translation: CSARFRQETQYF. The chain is built from TRBV20-1 and TRBJ2-5; D is ambiguous. Germline V gene sequence: CDR1 DFQATT, CDR2 SNEGSKA (reference sequence). The V gene lost 2 bases and the J gene lost 2 bases, with 6 bases spanning the gap. This CDR3 spans 12 amino acids.

This clonotype was recorded many times. The chain recombines TRBV3-1 with TRBJ2-7; TRBD2 might be the D (7 bases). CDR1 is LGHDT, CDR2 YNNKEL, per germline (reference sequence). The CDR3 length is 17 residues. V lost 4 bases, J lost 2 bases, and 21 bases lay in between. The CDR3 protein is CASSLVGGGSETYEQYF. In DNA, the CDR3 is TGTGCCAGCAGCCTCGTTGGGGGCGGGAGTGAAACCTACGAGCAGTACTTC.

This clonotype was detected a few times. V is TRBV27 and J is TRBJ2-2, with 11 bases lining up with TRBD2. Germline trimming cut 4 bases from V and 6 bases from J; bases unmatched to any gene: 10. The germline V gene encodes CDR1 MNHEY and CDR2 SMNVEV (reference sequence). This CDR3 region has 17 residues. The DNA for the CDR3 is TGTGCCAGCAGTTACTTAACTAGCGGGAGTCGGGCCGGGGAGCTGTTTTTT. This codes for CASSYLTSGSRAGELFF.

This clonotype was observed a handful of times. This CDR3 reads CASSLAQGQPQHF. Written as DNA, the CDR3 is TGTGCCAGCAGCTTAGCCCAAGGTCAGCCCCAGCATTTT. The chain uses TRBV7-6 and TRBJ1-5; D remains unclear. The CDR3 is made up of 13 amino acids. The germline gives CDR1 SGHVS, CDR2 FNYEAQ. Between the trimmed V and J ends, which lost 0 bases and 6 bases, there was a span of 6 bases.